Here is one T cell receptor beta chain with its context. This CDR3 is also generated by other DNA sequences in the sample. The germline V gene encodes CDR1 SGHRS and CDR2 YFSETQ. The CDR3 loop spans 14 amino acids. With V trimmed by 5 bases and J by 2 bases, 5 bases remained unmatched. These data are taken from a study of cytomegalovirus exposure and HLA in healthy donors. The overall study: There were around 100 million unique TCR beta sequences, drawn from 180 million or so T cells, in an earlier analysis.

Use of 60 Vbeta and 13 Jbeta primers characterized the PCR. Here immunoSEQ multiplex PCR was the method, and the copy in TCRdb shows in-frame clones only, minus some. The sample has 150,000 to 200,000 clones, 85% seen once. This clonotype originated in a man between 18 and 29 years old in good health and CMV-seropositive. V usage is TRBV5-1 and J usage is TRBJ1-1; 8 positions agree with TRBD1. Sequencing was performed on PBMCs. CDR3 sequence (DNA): TGCGCCAGCAGTCCCGGGACAGGTAACACTGAAGCTTTCTTT. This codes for CASSPGTGNTEAFF.